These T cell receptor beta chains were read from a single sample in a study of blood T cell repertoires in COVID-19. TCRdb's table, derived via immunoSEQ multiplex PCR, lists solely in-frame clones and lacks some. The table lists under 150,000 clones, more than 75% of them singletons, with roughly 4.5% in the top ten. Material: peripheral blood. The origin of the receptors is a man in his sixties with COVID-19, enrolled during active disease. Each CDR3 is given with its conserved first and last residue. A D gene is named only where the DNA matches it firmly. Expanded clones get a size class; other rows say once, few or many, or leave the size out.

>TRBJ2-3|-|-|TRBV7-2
CASSPRTAFDTQYF
TGTGCCAGCAGCCCCCGGACAGCCTTTGATACGCAGTATTTT
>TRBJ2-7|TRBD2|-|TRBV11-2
CASRRLAGGYEQYF
TGTGCCAGCAGGCGACTAGCGGGGGGCTACGAGCAGTACTTC
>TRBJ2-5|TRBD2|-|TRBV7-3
CASSLGSGRQETQYF
TGTGCCAGCAGCCTAGGAAGCGGGAGGCAAGAGACCCAGTACTTC
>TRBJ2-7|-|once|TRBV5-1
CASSLVGLPGYEQYF
TGCGCCAGCAGCTTGGTCGGACTCCCGGGGTACGAGCAGTACTTC
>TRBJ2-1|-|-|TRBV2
CASSDGLLSEQFF
TGTGCCAGCAGTGATGGTCTTCTCAGTGAGCAGTTCTTC
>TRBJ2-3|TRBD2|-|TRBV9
CASSVSAGEMADTQYF
TGTGCCAGCAGCGTGTCGGCGGGAGAAATGGCAGATACGCAGTATTTT
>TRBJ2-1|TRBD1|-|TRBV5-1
CASSFDAGGYEQFF
TGCGCCAGCAGCTTTGATGCAGGGGGTTATGAGCAGTTCTTC
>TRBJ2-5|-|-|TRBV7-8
CASTPGFQETQYF
TGTGCCAGCACCCCGGGTTTCCAAGAGACCCAGTACTTC
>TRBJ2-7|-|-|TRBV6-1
CASSEGRGSYEQYF
TGTGCCAGCAGTGAAGGGAGGGGTTCCTACGAGCAGTACTTC
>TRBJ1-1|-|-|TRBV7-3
CASRRGREDPVMNTEAFF
TGTGCCAGCAGAAGGGGTAGAGAGGACCCTGTTATGAACACTGAAGCTTTCTTT
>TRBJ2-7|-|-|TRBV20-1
CSAQGGEQYF
TGCAGTGCCCAGGGGGGCGAGCAGTACTTC
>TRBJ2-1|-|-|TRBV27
CASSPGQYNEQFF
TGTGCCAGCAGTCCGGGACAATACAATGAGCAGTTCTTC
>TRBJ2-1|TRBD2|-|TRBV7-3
CASSLNPSGSSYNEQFF
TGTGCCAGCAGCTTAAACCCTAGCGGGAGCTCCTACAATGAGCAGTTCTTC
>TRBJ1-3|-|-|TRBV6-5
CAGSGGTGNTIYF
TGTGCCGGCTCCGGGGGGACTGGAAACACCATATATTTT
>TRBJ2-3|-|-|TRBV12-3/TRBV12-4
CASKDRTDTQYF
TGTGCCAGCAAAGACAGGACAGATACGCAGTATTTT
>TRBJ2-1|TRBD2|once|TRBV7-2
CASSLRWAVAGGIYNEQFF
TGTGCCAGCAGCTTACGCTGGGCGGTGGCGGGAGGGATCTACAATGAGCAGTTCTTC
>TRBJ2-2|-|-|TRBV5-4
CASSLTGAGELFF
TGTGCCAGCAGCTTGACGGGGGCCGGGGAGCTGTTTTTT
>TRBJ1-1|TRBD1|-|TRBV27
CASSPRDRGLTEAFF
TGTGCCAGCAGTCCCCGGGACAGGGGGCTCACTGAAGCTTTCTTT
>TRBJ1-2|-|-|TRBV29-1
CSVAGDNYGYTF
TGCAGCGTTGCGGGGGACAACTATGGCTACACCTTC
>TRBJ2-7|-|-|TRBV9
CASSSPGSDEQYF
TGTGCCAGCAGCTCCCCGGGGTCGGACGAGCAGTACTTC
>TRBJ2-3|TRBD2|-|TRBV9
CASSAQLAGAQDTQYF
TGTGCCAGCAGCGCGCAACTAGCGGGAGCTCAAGATACGCAGTATTTT
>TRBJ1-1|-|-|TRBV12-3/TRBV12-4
CASSLLAEAFF
TGTGCCAGCAGTTTATTAGCTGAAGCTTTCTTT
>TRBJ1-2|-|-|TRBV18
CASSQDASRVDYGYTF
TGTGCCAGCTCTCAGGATGCATCGCGGGTGGACTATGGCTACACCTTC
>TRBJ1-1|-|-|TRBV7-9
CASSFFKGMNTEAFF
TGTGCCAGCAGCTTTTTCAAGGGGATGAACACTGAAGCTTTCTTT
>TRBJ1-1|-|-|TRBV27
CASSWGRDNEAFF
TGTGCCAGCAGTTGGGGCAGGGATAATGAAGCTTTCTTT
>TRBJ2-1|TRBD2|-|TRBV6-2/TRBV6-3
CASSNLRPGLAGSHNEQFF
TGTGCCAGCAGTAACCTGAGACCGGGACTAGCGGGATCGCACAATGAGCAGTTCTTC
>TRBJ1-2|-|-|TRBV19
CASSIAQGYGYTF
TGTGCCAGTAGTATCGCACAGGGTTATGGCTACACCTTC
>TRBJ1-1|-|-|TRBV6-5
CASRPGDEAFF
TGTGCCAGCAGACCCGGGGATGAAGCTTTCTTT
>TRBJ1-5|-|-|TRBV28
CASSLPGYPQHF
TGTGCCAGCAGTTTGCCAGGGTACCCCCAGCATTTT
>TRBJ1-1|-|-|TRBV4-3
CASSQVLNTEAFF
TGCGCCAGCAGCCAAGTTCTTAACACTGAAGCTTTCTTT
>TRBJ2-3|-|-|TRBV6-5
CASSFRGEDTQYF
TGTGCCAGCAGTTTCCGCGGGGAAGATACGCAGTATTTT
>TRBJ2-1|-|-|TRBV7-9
CASSPKAGPVTYNEQFF
TGTGCCAGCAGCCCCAAAGCAGGTCCGGTCACCTACAATGAGCAGTTCTTC
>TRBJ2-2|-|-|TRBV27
CASSFGGRLNTGELFF
TGTGCCAGCAGTTTCGGGGGGCGCCTGAACACCGGGGAGCTGTTTTTT
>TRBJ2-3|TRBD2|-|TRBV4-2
CASSQETSGFTDTQYF
TGTGCCAGCAGCCAAGAGACTAGCGGGTTCACAGATACGCAGTATTTT
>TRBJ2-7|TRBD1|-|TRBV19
CASSPWTGGTYEQYF
TGTGCCAGTAGTCCCTGGACAGGGGGCACCTACGAGCAGTACTTC
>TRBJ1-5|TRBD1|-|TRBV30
CAWSADRGNQPQHF
TGTGCCTGGAGTGCCGACAGGGGGAATCAGCCCCAGCATTTT
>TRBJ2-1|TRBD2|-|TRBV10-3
CAIRETSWDEQFF
TGTGCCATCAGGGAGACTAGCTGGGATGAGCAGTTCTTC
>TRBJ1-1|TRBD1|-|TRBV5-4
CASSLWTGLNTEAFF
TGTGCCAGCAGCTTGTGGACAGGGTTGAACACTGAAGCTTTCTTT
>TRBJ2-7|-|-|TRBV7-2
CASSLSREKTYEQYF
TGTGCCAGCAGCTTGTCTCGGGAGAAGACCTACGAGCAGTACTTC
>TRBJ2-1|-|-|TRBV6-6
CAIRGAGWVDEQFF
TGTGCCATCAGGGGGGCAGGGTGGGTTGATGAGCAGTTCTTC
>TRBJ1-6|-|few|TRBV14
CASSQDRRRNSPLHF
TGTGCCAGCAGCCAAGATCGCAGAAGAAATTCACCCCTCCACTTT
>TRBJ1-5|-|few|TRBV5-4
CASSEGTPYSNQPQHF
TGTGCCAGCAGCGAGGGGACACCGTATAGCAATCAGCCCCAGCATTTT